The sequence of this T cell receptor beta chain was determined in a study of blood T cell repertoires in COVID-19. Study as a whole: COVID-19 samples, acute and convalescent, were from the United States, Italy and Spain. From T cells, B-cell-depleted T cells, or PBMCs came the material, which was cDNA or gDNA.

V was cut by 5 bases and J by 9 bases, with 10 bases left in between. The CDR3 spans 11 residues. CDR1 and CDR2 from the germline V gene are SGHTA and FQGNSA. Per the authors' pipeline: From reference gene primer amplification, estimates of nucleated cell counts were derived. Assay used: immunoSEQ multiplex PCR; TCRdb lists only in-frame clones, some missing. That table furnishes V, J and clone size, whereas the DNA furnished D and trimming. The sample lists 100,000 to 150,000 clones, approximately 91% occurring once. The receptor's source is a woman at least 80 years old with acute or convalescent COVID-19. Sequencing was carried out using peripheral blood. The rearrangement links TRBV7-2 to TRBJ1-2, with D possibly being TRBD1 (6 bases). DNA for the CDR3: TGTGCCAGCAGCGCAACAGGGAGCTACACCTTC. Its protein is CASSATGSYTF.